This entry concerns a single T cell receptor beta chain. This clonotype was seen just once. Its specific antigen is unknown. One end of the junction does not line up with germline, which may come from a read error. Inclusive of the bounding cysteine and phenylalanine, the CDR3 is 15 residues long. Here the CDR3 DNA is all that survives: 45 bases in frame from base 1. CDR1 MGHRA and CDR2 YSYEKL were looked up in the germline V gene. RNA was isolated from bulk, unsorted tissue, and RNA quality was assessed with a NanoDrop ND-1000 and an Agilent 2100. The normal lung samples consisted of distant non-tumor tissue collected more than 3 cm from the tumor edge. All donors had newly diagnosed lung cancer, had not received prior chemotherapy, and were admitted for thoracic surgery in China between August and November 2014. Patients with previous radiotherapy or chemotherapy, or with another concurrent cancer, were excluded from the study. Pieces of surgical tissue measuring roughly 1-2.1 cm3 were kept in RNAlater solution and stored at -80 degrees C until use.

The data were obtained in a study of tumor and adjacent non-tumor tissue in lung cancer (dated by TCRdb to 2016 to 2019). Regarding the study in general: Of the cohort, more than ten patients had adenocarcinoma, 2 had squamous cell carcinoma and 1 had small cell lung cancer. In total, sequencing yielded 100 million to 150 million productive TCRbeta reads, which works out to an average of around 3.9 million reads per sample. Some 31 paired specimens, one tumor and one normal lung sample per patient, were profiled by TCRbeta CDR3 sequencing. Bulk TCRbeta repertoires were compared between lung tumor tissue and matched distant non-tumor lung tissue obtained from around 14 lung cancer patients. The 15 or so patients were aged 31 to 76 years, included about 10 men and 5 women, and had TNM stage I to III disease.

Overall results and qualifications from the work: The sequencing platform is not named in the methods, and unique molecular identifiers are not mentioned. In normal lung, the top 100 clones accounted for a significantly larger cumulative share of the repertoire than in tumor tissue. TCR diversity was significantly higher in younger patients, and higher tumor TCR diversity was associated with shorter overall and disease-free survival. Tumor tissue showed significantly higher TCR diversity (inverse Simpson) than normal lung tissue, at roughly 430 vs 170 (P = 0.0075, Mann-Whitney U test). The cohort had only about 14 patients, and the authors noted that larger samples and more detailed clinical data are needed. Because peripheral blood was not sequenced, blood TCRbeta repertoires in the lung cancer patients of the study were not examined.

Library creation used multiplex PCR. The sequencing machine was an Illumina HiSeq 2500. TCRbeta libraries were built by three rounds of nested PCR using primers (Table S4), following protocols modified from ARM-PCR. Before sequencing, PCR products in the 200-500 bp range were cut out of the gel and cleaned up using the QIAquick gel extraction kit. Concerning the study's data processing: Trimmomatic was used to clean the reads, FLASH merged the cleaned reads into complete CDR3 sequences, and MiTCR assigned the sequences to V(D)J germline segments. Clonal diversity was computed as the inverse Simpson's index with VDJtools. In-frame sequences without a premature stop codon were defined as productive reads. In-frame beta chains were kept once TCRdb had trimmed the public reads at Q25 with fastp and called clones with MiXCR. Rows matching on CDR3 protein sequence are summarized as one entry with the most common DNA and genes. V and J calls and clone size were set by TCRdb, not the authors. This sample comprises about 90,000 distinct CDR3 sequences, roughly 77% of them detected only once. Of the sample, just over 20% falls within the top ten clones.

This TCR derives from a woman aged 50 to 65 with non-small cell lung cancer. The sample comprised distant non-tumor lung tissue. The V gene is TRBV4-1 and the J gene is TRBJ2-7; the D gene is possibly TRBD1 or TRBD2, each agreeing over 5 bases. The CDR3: CASSQDQGRHYEHYF. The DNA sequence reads TGCGCCAGTAGCCAAGATCAGGGACGACACTACGAGCACTACTTC.